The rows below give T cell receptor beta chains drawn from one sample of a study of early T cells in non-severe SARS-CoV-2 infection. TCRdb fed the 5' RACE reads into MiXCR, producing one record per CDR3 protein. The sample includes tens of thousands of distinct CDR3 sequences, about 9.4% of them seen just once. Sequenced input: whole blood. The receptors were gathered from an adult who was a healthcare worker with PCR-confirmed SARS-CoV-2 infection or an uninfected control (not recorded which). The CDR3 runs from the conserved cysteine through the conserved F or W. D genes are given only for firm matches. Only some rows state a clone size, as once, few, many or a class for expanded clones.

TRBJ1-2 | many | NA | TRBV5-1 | CASSQDINYGYTF | TGCGCCAGCAGTCAGGACATTAACTATGGCTACACCTTC
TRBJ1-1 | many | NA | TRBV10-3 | CAISERGNTEAFF | TGTGCCATCAGTGAGCGGGGGAACACTGAAGCTTTCTTT
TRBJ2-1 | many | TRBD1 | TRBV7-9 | CASSSKWDRAREQFF | TGTGCCAGCAGCTCAAAGTGGGACAGGGCCCGTGAGCAGTTCTTC
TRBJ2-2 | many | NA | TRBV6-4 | CASSEEFF | TGTGCCAGCAGTGAGGAGTTTTTT
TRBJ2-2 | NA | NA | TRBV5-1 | CASSYRSPTNTGELFF | TGCGCCAGCAGCTATAGGTCACCTACGAACACCGGGGAGCTGTTTTTT
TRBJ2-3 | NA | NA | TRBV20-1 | CSASSYRALDTQYF | TGCAGTGCTAGTAGCTATAGAGCACTTGATACGCAGTATTTT
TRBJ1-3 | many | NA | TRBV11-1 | CASSPTDSGNTIYF | TGTGCCAGCAGCCCGACGGACTCTGGAAACACCATATATTTT
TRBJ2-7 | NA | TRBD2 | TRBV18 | CASSGLAAYEQYF | TGTGCCAGCTCAGGACTAGCGGCCTACGAGCAGTACTTC
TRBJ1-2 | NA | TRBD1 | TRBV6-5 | CATRLTGGVDGYTF | TGTGCCACCAGATTAACAGGGGGAGTTGATGGCTACACCTTC
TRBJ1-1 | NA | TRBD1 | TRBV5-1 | CASSSYPGQGEAFF | TGCGCCAGCAGCTCATACCCGGGACAGGGTGAAGCTTTCTTT
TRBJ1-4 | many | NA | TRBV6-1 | CASSYGRANEKLFF | TGTGCCAGCAGTTACGGCAGGGCCAATGAAAAACTGTTTTTT
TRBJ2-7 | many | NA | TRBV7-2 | CASSQRAESSYEQYF | TGTGCCAGCAGCCAGCGGGCGGAATCCTCCTACGAGCAGTACTTC
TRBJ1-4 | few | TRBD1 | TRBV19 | CASSIRQGPNEKLFF | TGTGCCAGTAGTATACGACAGGGTCCTAATGAAAAACTGTTTTTT
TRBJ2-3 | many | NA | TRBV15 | CATSREATGASTDTQYF | TGTGCCACCAGCAGAGAAGCTACAGGTGCTAGCACAGATACGCAGTATTTT
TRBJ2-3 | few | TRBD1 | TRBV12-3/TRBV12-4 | CASSRHRGRKSDTQYF | TGTGCCAGCAGTAGACACAGGGGGCGCAAATCAGATACGCAGTATTTT
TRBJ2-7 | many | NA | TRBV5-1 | CASSKTGYEQYF | TGCGCCAGCAGCAAGACAGGCTACGAGCAGTACTTC
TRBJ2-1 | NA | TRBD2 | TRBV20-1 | CSAFIGGRRIPYNEQFF | TGCAGTGCATTTATAGGCGGGAGACGAATCCCCTACAATGAGCAGTTCTTC
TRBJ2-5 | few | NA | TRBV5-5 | CASSPTVQQETQYF | TGTGCCAGCAGCCCGACAGTCCAACAAGAGACCCAGTACTTC
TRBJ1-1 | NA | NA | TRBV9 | CASSTGMNTEAFF | TGTGCCAGCAGCACGGGTATGAACACTGAAGCTTTCTTT
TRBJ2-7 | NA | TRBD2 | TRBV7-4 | CASSPGRLAGVTYYLYEQYF | TGTGCCAGCAGCCCCGGAAGACTAGCGGGGGTTACTTACTATCTCTACGAGCAGTACTTC
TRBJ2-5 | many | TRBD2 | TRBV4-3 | CASSRGLAETYQETQYF | TGCGCCAGCAGCCGGGGACTAGCGGAGACGTACCAAGAGACCCAGTACTTC
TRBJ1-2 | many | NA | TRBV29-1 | CSVAQNYGYTF | TGCAGCGTTGCACAGAACTATGGCTACACCTTC
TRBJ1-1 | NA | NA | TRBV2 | CASLRETQTEAFF | TGTGCCAGCTTAAGGGAGACTCAGACTGAAGCTTTCTTT
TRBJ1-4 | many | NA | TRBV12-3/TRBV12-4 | CASSRTVLEKLFF | TGTGCCAGCAGTCGGACAGTTCTGGAAAAACTGTTTTTT
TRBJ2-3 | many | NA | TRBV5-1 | CASSLVTGGNTDTQYF | TGCGCCAGCAGCTTGGTCACGGGGGGCAACACAGATACGCAGTATTTT
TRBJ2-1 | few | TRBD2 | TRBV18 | CASSPGLAGDNEQFF | TGTGCCAGCTCACCGGGACTAGCGGGTGACAATGAGCAGTTCTTC
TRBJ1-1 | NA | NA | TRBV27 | CASNTAPDTEAFF | TGTGCCAGCAACACAGCCCCCGACACTGAAGCTTTCTTT
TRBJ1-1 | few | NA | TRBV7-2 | CASKRAPGDTEAFF | TGTGCCAGCAAACGGGCCCCAGGTGACACTGAAGCTTTCTTT
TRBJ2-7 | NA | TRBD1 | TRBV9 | CASSVGSGGEAREQYF | TGTGCCAGCAGCGTAGGATCAGGGGGCGAGGCGCGGGAGCAGTACTTC
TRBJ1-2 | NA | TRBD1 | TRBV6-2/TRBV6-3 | CASSSDRLYGYTF | TGTGCCAGCAGCTCGGACAGGCTCTATGGCTACACCTTC
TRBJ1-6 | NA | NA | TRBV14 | CASSQDVGTHSPLHF | TGTGCCAGCAGCCAAGATGTGGGCACTCATTCACCCCTCCACTTT
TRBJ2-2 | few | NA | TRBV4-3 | CASSLGTGLNTGELFF | TGCGCCAGCAGCCTGGGGACGGGGCTGAACACCGGGGAGCTGTTTTTT
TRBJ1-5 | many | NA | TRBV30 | CAWQDRRLSNQPQHF | TGTGCCTGGCAAGACAGGCGACTTAGCAATCAGCCCCAGCATTTT
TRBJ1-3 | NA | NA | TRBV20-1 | CSARGSLSGNTIYF | TGCAGTGCTAGGGGCAGCCTCTCTGGAAACACCATATATTTT
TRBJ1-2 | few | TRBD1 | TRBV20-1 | CSARDYRGPGAGYTF | TGCAGTGCTAGGGATTACAGGGGGCCAGGAGCCGGCTACACCTTC
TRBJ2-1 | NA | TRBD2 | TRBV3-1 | CASSKLAGTSSYNEQFF | TGTGCCAGCAGCAAACTAGCGGGGACTAGCTCCTACAATGAGCAGTTCTTC
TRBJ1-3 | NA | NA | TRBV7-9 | CASSPVFGNTIYF | TGTGCCAGCAGCCCCGTGTTTGGAAACACCATATATTTT
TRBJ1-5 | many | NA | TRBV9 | CASSVGEPQHF | TGTGCCAGCAGCGTAGGCGAGCCCCAGCATTTT
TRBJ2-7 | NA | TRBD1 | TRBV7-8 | CASSPDRKDEQYF | TGTGCCAGCAGCCCGGACAGGAAAGACGAGCAGTACTTC
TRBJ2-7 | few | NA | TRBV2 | CASSTGSSYEQYF | TGTGCCAGCAGTACCGGGAGTTCCTACGAGCAGTACTTC
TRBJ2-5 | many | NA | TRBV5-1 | CASSLVETQYF | TGCGCCAGCAGCTTGGTAGAGACCCAGTACTTC
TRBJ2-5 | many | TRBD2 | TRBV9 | CASSVGLAGETQYF | TGTGCCAGCAGCGTAGGGCTAGCGGGGGAGACCCAGTACTTC
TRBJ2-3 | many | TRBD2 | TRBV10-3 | CAISDGREGPTDTQYF | TGTGCCATCAGTGATGGGCGGGAGGGCCCTACAGATACGCAGTATTTT
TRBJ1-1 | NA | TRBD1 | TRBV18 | CATSQGRDTEAFF | TGTGCCACCTCACAGGGGAGGGACACTGAAGCTTTCTTT
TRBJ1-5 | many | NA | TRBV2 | CASRGDFGSNQPQHF | TGTGCCAGCAGAGGGGACTTTGGGAGCAATCAGCCCCAGCATTTT
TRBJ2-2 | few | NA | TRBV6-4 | CASSEGSTVATGELFF | TGTGCCAGTTCCGAAGGGAGCACAGTCGCCACCGGGGAGCTGTTTTTT
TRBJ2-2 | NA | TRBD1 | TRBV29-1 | CSARTGAGELFF | TGCAGCGCCAGGACAGGCGCCGGGGAGCTGTTTTTT
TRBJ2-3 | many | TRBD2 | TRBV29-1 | CSETSGRAINSF | TGCAGCGAGACTAGCGGGAGGGCGATCAACTCATTT
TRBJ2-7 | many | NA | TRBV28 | CASTSSYEQYF | TGTGCCAGTACGAGCTCCTACGAGCAGTACTTC
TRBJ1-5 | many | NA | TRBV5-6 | CASSPGRNQPQHF | TGTGCCAGCAGCCCGGGACGGAATCAGCCCCAGCATTTT
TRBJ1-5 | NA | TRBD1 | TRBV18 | CASSTDRGKPQHF | TGTGCCAGCTCAACGGACAGGGGAAAGCCCCAGCATTTT
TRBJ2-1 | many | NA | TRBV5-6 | CASSFGGSSYNEQFF | TGTGCCAGCAGCTTTGGGGGGAGCTCCTACAATGAGCAGTTCTTC
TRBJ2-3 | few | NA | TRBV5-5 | CASSLGQTYTDTQYF | TGTGCCAGCAGCTTGGGACAGACCTACACAGATACGCAGTATTTT
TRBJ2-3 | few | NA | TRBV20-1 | CSARDESTDTQYF | TGCAGTGCTAGAGACGAGAGCACAGATACGCAGTATTTT
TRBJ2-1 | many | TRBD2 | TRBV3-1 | CASSPTQGQPRLAGDNEQFF | TGTGCCAGCAGCCCCACACAGGGGCAGCCGCGGCTAGCGGGGGACAATGAGCAGTTCTTC